This T cell receptor (beta chain) originates from a study of PD-L1 blockade in urothelial cancer. CDR1 SGHVS and CDR2 FQNEAQ come from the germline V gene. Trimming removed 5 bases at V and 7 bases at J, with 18 bases between. The length of the CDR3 is 15 residues. Sequenced by immunoSEQ multiplex PCR; TCRdb stores in-frame clones only, minus some. Here the sample spans around 100,000 clones, roughly 84% being singletons. As for time point: pretreatment peripheral blood. The chain couples TRBV7-8 to TRBJ2-1; perhaps TRBD1 as D (6 bases). This receptor was taken from a man in his sixties with urothelial cancer. The source material was PBMCs, sampled around atezolizumab (anti-PD-L1) treatment. CDR3 residues: CASSPHRATGNEQFF. The CDR3 DNA reads TGTGCCAGCAGCCCCCACAGGGCAACAGGGAATGAGCAGTTCTTC.